The following is a T cell receptor (beta chain) sequence with its context. What it recognizes is unknown. The record originates from a study of blood T cells in healthy people across ages. Broader study findings: Expanded clonotype changes were possibly confounded by unknown donor CMV status. A roughly linear fall in TCR beta diversity per million T cells was seen with increasing age.

J lost 8 bases, V lost 3 bases, and 8 bases had no gene match. The CDR3 totals 16 residues. Per the germline V gene, CDR1 is LGHNA and CDR2 is YNFKEQ. Researchers isolated at least 6.5 million PBMCs per sample. A sample-barcoded 5' primer and a J-beta primer mix were used in a second PCR of roughly 7 to 11 cycles. Via MiXCR, TCRdb re-called the 5' RACE reads, giving one row per CDR3 protein. The sample contains 650,000 to 800,000 distinct CDR3 sequences, around 52% of which appear only once. The chain has TRBV4-2 and TRBJ2-1; 12 bases are a match to TRBD2. This clonotype originated in a woman of 80 years or more in good health. Sequenced sample: blood. CDR3 region: CASSQASGGAVDEQFF. CDR3 DNA sequence: TGTGCCAGCAGCCAGGCTAGCGGGGGGGCCGTCGATGAGCAGTTCTTC.